This TCR beta chain was sequenced for a study of T cells expressing NK-cell markers. Study results and caveats: Several donors showed these clonotypes also leading the CD3+CD56-NKG2C+ fraction.

Comment on this clonotype: Its target is unknown.

TCRdb re-called the 5' RACE reads; one entry per CDR3 protein, DNA not given. The sample holds about 260,000 distinct CDR3 sequences. The CDR3 covers 14 residues. The germline V gene encodes CDR1 DFQATT and CDR2 SNEGSKA (reference sequence). The receptor was isolated from a man younger than 35 in good health. The chain carries TRBV20-1 and TRBJ2-5; TCRdb's assignment of TRBD2 cannot be checked, as there is no DNA. The sequenced sample was blood T cells: a sorted CD56 or NKG2C T cell subset, CD4+ or CD8+ T cells, or bulk PBMC T cells (not recorded which). CDR3 amino acids: CSARSPSGGETQYF.